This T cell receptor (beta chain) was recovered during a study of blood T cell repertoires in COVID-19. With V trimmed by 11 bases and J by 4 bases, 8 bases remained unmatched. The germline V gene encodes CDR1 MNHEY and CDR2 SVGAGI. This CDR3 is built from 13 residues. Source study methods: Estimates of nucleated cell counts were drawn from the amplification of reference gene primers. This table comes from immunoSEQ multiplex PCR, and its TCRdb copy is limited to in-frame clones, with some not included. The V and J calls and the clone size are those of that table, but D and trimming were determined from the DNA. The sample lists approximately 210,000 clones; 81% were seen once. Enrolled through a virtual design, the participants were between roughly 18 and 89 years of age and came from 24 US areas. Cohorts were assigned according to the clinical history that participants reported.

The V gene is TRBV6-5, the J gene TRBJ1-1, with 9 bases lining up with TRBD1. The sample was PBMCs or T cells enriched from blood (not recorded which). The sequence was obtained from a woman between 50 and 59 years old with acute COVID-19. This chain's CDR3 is CAGRDRAGTEAFF. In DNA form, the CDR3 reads TGTGCCGGCCGGGACAGGGCGGGCACTGAAGCTTTCTTT.